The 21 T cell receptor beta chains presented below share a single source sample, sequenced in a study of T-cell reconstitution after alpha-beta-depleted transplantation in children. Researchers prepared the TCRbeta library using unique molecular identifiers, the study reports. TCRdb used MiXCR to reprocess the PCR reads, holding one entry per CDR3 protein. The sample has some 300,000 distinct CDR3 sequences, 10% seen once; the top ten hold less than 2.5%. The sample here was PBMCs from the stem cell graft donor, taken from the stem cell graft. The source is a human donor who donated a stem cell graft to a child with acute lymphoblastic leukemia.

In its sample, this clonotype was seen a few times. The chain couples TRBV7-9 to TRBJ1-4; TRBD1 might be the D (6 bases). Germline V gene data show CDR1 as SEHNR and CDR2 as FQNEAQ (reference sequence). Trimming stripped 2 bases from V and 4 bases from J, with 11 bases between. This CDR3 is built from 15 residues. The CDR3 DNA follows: TGTGCCAGCAGCTTAAGGGGGAATCTTAATGAAAAACTGTTTTTT. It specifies CASSLRGNLNEKLFF. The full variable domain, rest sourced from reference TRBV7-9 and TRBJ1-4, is DTGVSQNPRHKITKRGQNVTFRCDPISEHNRLYWYRQTLGQGPEFLTYFQNEAQLEKSRLLSDRFSAERPKGSFSTLEIQRTEQGDSAMYLCASSLRGNLNEKLFFGSGTQLSVL.

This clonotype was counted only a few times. CDR3 bases: TGCGCCAGCAGCCAAGATCTGCTAGCGGGAGTCCAGGATGAGCAGTTCTTC. Its protein product is CASSQDLLAGVQDEQFF. V is TRBV4-1 and J is TRBJ2-1; TRBD2 agrees at 10 bases. CDR1 is MGHRA and CDR2 is YSYEKL in the germline V gene. This CDR3 has 17 residues. Germline trimming cut 0 bases from V and 8 bases from J; bases unmatched to any gene: 10.

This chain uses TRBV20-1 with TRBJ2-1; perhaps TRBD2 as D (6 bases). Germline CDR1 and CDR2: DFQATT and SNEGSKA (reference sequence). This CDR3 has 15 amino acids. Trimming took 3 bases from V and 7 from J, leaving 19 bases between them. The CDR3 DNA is TGCAGTGCTAGGACTAGTCGGAGGGCATATAATGAGCAGTTCTTC. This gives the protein CSARTSRRAYNEQFF.

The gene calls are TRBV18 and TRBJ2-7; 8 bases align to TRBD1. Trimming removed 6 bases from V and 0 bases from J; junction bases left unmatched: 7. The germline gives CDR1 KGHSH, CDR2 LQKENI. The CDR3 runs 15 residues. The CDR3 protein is CASSDPGQDSYEQYF. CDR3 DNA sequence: TGTGCCAGCTCCGACCCGGGACAGGACTCCTACGAGCAGTACTTC.

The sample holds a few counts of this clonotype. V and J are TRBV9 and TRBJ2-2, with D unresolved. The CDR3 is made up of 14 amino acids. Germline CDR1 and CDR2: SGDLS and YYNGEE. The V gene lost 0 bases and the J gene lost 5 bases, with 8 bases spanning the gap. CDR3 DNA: TGTGCCAGCAGCGTAGACACGGCGACCGGGGAGCTGTTTTTT. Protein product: CASSVDTATGELFF.

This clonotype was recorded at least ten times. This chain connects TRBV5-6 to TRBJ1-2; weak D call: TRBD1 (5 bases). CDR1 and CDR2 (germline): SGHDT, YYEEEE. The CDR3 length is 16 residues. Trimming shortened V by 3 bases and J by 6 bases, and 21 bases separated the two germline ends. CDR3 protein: CASSSISGPPGNGYTF. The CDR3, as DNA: TGTGCCAGCAGCTCGATTTCAGGGCCCCCGGGAAATGGCTACACCTTC.

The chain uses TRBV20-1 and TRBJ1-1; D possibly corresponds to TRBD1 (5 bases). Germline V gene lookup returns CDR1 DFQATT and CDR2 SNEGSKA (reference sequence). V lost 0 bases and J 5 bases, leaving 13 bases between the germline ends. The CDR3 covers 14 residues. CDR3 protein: CSARDRGRETEAFF. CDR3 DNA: TGCAGTGCTAGAGATAGGGGCAGGGAGACTGAAGCTTTCTTT.

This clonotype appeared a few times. The CDR3 DNA is TGTGCCAGCAGCCCGGGACAGCGGAGCTCCTACGAGCAGTACTTC. Residues: CASSPGQRSSYEQYF. V is TRBV3-1 and J is TRBJ2-7; 7 positions match TRBD1. Per the germline V gene, CDR1 is LGHDT and CDR2 is YNNKEL (reference sequence). Trimming removed 4 bases from V and 0 bases from J; junction bases left unmatched: 6. The CDR3 is 15 amino acids.

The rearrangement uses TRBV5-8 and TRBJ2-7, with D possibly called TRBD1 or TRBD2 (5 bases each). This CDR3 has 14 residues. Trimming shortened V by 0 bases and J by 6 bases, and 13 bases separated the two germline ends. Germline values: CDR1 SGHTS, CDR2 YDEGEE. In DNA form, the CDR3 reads TGTGCCAGCAGCTTGGGGGACCGCCTTTTCGAGCAGTACTTC. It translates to CASSLGDRLFEQYF.

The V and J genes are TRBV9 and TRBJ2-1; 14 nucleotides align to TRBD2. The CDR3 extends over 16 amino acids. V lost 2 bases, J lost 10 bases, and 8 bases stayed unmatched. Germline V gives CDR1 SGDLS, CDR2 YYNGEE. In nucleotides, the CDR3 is TGTGCCAGCAGCGTTCTCGGGACTAGCGGGAGAGAAGAGCAGTTCTTC. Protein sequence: CASSVLGTSGREEQFF.

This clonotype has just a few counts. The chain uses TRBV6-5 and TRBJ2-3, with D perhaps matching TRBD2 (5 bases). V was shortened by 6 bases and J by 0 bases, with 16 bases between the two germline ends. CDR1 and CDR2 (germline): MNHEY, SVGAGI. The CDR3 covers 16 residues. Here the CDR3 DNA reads TGTGCCAGCAGCCGTCTGGGCGGGCCTAGCACAGATACGCAGTATTTT. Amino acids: CASSRLGGPSTDTQYF.

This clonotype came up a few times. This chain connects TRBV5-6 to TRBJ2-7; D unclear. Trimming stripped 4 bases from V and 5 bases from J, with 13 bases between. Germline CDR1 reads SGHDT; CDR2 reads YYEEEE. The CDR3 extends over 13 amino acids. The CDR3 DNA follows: TGTGCCAGCAGCCCGGGCCCCGCCGACGAGCAGTACTTC. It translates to CASSPGPADEQYF.

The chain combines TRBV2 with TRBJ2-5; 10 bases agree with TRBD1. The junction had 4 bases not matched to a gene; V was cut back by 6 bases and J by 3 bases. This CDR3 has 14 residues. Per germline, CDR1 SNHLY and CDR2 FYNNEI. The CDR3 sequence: CASRTGTGEETQYF. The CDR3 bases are TGTGCCAGCAGGACCGGGACAGGGGAAGAGACCCAGTACTTC.

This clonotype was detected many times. The CDR3 DNA sequence: TGCAGTGCACGGACAGATTCCCAGACCTATAGCAATCAGCCCCAGCATTTT. Translation: CSARTDSQTYSNQPQHF. The chain uses TRBV20-1 and TRBJ1-5; perhaps TRBD1 as D (6 bases). Germline V gene data show CDR1 as DFQATT and CDR2 as SNEGSKA (reference sequence). This CDR3 comprises 17 residues. Deletions cut 6 bases from V and 0 bases from J, with 21 bases between.

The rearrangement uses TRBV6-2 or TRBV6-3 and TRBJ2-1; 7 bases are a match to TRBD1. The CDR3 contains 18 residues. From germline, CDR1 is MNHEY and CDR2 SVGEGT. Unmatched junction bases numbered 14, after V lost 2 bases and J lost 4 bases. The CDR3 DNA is TGTGCCAGCAGTTACGGGCTACAGGGGTATCGCCCTTACAATGAGCAGTTCTTC. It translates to CASSYGLQGYRPYNEQFF.

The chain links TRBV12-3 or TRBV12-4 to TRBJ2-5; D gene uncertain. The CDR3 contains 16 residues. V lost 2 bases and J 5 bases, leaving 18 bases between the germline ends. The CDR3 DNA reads TGTGCCAGCAGTTTATACCCCACGGGCTTCGGGGAGACCCAGTACTTC. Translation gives CASSLYPTGFGETQYF.

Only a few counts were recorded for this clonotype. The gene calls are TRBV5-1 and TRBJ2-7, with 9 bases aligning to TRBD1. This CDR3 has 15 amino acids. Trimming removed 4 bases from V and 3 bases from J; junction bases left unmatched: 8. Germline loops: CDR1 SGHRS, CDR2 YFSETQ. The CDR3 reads CASSTAPGQGYEQYF. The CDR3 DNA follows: TGCGCCAGCAGCACTGCACCGGGACAGGGCTACGAGCAGTACTTC.

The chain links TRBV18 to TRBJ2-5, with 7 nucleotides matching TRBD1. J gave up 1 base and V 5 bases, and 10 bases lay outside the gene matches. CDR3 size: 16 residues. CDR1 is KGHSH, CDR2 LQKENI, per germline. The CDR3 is CASSEKTRDSQETQYF. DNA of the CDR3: TGTGCCAGCTCAGAAAAGACCCGGGACAGCCAAGAGACCCAGTACTTC.

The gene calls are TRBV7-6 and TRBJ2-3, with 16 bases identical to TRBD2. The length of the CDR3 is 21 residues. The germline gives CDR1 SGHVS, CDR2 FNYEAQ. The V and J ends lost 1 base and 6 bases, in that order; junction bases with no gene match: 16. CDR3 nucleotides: TGTGCCAGCAGCTTAGAGGCCGGGACTAGCGGGAGGGCCGTCGGAAGGGATACGCAGTATTTT. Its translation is CASSLEAGTSGRAVGRDTQYF.

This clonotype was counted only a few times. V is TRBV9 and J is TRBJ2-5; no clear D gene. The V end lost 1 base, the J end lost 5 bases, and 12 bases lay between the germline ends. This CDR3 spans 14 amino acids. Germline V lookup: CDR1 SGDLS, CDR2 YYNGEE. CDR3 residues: CASSVSFPGETQYF. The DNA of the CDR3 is TGTGCCAGCAGCGTAAGCTTTCCTGGGGAGACCCAGTACTTC. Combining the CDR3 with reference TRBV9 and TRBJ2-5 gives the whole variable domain DSGVTQTPKHLITATGQRVTLRCSPRSGDLSVYWYQQSLDQGLQFLIQYYNGEERAKGNILERFSAQQFPDLHSELNLSSLELGDSALYFCASSVSFPGETQYFGPGTRLLVL.

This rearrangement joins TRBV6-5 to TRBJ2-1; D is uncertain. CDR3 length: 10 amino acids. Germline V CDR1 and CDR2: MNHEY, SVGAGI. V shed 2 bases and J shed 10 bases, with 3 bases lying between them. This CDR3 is CASSYPEQFF. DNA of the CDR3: TGTGCCAGCAGTTACCCGGAGCAGTTCTTC.